This TCR beta chain was retrieved from a study of PD-L1 blockade in urothelial cancer. Only in-frame clones appear in the TCRdb table, and some are missing; sequencing was by immunoSEQ multiplex PCR. This table has approximately 100,000 clones, roughly nine tenths appearing once. Time point in this sample: pretreatment peripheral blood. This clone was found a few times. Its antigen remains unidentified. V was shortened by 0 bases and J by 7 bases, with 12 bases between the two germline ends. Per the germline V gene, CDR1 is LGHNA and CDR2 is YNFKEQ. The CDR3 runs 15 residues. Overall study findings and caveats: When pretreatment blood TCR clonality was below the median, it predicted better survival.

This receptor was obtained from a woman aged 80 or older with urothelial cancer. The chain employs TRBV4-2 and TRBJ1-4, with D uncertain. Here the sequenced sample was PBMCs, taken around atezolizumab (anti-PD-L1) treatment. The CDR3 spells CASSQERARSEKLFF. CDR3 bases: TGTGCCAGCAGCCAAGAACGAGCAAGGAGTGAAAAACTGTTTTTT.